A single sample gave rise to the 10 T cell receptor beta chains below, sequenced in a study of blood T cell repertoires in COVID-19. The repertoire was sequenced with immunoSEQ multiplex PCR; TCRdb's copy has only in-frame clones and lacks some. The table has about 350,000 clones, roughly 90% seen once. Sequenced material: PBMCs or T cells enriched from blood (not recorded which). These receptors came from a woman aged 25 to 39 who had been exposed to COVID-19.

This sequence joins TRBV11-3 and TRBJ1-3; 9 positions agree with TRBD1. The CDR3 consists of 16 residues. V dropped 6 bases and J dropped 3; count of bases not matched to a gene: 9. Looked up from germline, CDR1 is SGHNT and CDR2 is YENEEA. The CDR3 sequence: CASRGQGPVDGNTIYF. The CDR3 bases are TGTGCCAGCAGAGGACAGGGGCCAGTCGATGGAAACACCATATATTTT. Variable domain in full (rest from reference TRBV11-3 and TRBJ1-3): EAGVVQSPRYKIIEKKQPVAFWCNPISGHNTLYWYLQNLGQGPELLIRYENEEAVDDSQLPKDRFSAERLKGVDSTLKIQPAELGDSAVYLCASRGQGPVDGNTIYFGEGSWLTVV.

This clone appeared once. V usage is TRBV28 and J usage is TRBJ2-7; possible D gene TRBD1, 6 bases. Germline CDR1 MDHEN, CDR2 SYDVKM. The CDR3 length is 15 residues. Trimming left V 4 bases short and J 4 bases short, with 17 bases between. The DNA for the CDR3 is TGTGCCAGCAGTTCCTCAGGGGACCGACGGTACGAGCAGTACTTC. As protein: CASSSSGDRRYEQYF.

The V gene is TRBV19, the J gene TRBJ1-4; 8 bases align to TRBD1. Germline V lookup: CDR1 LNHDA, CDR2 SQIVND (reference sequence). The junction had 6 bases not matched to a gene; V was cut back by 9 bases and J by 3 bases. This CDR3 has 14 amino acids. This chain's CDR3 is CASGPTGANEKLFF. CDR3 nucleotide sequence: TGTGCCAGCGGCCCGACAGGGGCTAATGAAAAACTGTTTTTT.

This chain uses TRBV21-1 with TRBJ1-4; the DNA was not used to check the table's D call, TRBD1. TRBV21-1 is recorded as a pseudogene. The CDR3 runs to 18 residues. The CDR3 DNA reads TGTGCCAGCAGCAAAACCCTCAGGGGGTTGGGAACTAATGAAAAACTGTTTTTT. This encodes CASSKTLRGLGTNEKLFF.

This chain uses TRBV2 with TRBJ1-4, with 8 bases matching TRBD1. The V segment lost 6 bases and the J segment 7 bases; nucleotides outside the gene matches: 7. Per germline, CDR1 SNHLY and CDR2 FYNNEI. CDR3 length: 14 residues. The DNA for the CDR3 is TGTGCCAGCAGCTTGACAGGGGTAGTTGAAAAACTGTTTTTT. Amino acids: CASSLTGVVEKLFF.

As DNA, the CDR3 is TGTGCCAGCAGCTTAGAAGGACTAGCCATCAATGAGCAGTTCTTC. The encoded protein is CASSLEGLAINEQFF. The chain employs TRBV11-2 and TRBJ2-1; 8 bases are a match to TRBD2. In germline, CDR1 is SGHAT, CDR2 FQNNGV. After removal of 0 bases from V and 6 bases from J, the junction contained 4 bases not matched to a gene. This CDR3 region has 15 residues. Filled out from reference TRBV11-2 and TRBJ2-1, the complete variable domain reads EAGVAQSPRYKIIEKRQSVAFWCNPISGHATLYWYQQILGQGPKLLIQFQNNGVVDDSQLPKDRFSAERLKGVDSTLKIQPAKLEDSAVYLCASSLEGLAINEQFFGPGTRLTVL.

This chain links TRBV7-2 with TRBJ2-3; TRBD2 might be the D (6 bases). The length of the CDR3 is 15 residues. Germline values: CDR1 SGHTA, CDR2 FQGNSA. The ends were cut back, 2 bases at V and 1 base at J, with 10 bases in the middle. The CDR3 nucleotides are TGTGCCAGCAGCTTACGGGTAGCGGGCACAGATACGCAGTATTTT. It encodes CASSLRVAGTDTQYF.

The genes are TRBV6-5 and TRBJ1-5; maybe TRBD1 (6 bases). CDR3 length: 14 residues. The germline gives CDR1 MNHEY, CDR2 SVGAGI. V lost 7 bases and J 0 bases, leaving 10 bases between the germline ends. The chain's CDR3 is CASTKDSSNQPQHF. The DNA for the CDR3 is TGTGCCAGCACCAAGGACAGTAGCAATCAGCCCCAGCATTTT.

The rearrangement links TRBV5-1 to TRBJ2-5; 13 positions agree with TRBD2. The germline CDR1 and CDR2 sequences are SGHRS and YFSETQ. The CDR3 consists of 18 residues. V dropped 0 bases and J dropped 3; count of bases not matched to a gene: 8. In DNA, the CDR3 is TGCGCCAGCAGCTTGGAGTTTCAAGGGACTAGCGGGAAAGAGACCCAGTACTTC. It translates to CASSLEFQGTSGKETQYF.

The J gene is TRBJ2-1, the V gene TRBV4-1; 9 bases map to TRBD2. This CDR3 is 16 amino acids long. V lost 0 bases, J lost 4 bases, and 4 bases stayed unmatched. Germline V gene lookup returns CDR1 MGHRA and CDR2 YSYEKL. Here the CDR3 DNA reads TGCGCCAGCAGCCAAGAGGCGGGAGGGGTTTACAATGAGCAGTTCTTC. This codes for CASSQEAGGVYNEQFF.